This TCR beta chain was sequenced for a study of T cells after yellow fever vaccination. The wider study: Fractions with few cells were prepared using SMART-Seq v4 Ultra Low Input.

V shed 3 bases and J shed 8 bases, with 17 bases lying between them. The length of the CDR3 is 14 residues. The germline V gene encodes CDR1 DFQATT and CDR2 SNEGSKA (reference sequence). Findings and caveats of the study: Although most clonotypes did not, a small share appeared in both CD4 and CD8 compartments.

TCRdb passed the 5' RACE reads through MiXCR, listing each CDR3 protein once. The sample shows 550,000 to 750,000 distinct CDR3 sequences, approximately 12% of them seen only once. Note on this clonotype: Antigen unknown.

Sequenced here: PBMCs, sampled on the day of the yellow fever booster vaccination. The clonotype was recovered from a man aged 25-45 years who received the YFV17D yellow fever vaccine. The chain combines TRBV20-1 with TRBJ2-1; possible D gene TRBD2, 5 bases. Written as DNA, the CDR3 is TGCAGTGCTAGCCCAGCGGCTCTTACGGATGAGCAGTTCTTC. It specifies CSASPAALTDEQFF.